The clone carrying this TCR beta chain was seen more than once but under ten times. A TCRbeta library incorporating unique molecular identifiers was prepared. MiXCR, run by TCRdb on the PCR reads, gives a single entry per CDR3 protein. The sample lists about 410,000 distinct CDR3 sequences, over 20% occurring once. The data derive from a study of T-cell reconstitution after alpha-beta-depleted transplantation in children. Germline V CDR1 and CDR2: SGHRS, YFSETQ. After removal of 4 bases from V and 1 base from J, the junction contained 4 bases not matched to a gene. The CDR3 loop spans 15 amino acids. The clonotype was recovered from a human donor who donated a stem cell graft to a child with acute myeloid leukemia. The gene calls are TRBV5-1 and TRBJ2-2; 7 nucleotides line up with TRBD2. The material was PBMCs from the stem cell graft donor, obtained from the stem cell graft. The CDR3 nucleotides read TGCGCCAGCAGCGCCCTAGCGGTGAACACCGGGGAGCTGTTTTTT. As protein: CASSALAVNTGELFF.